Listed below are T cell receptor beta chains from one sample, sequenced in a study of cytomegalovirus exposure and HLA in healthy donors. Generated by immunoSEQ multiplex PCR, the TCRdb table keeps only in-frame clones and is missing some. The data hold 100,000 to 150,000 clones, with over 75% observed a single time. The sequenced sample consisted of PBMCs. The source is a woman in her forties in good health and CMV-seropositive. Both conserved end residues are trimmed from each CDR3.

TRBJ2-7 | TRBV4-1 | ASSQKGQGPHEQY
TRBJ1-1 | TRBV11-2 | ASRGGILMNTEAF
TRBJ1-1 | TRBV5-5 | ASSFQGRNTEAF
TRBJ1-1 | TRBV7-9 | ADYRGAEAF
TRBJ2-2 | TRBV7-9 | ASSRDRATGELF
TRBJ2-1 | TRBV30 | AWNLAGGNEQF
TRBJ2-1 | TRBV5-4 | ASSSLDRGAYNEQF
TRBJ2-2 | TRBV19 | ASSRQGAGELF
TRBJ2-7 | TRBV5-4 | ASSLASVQDSYEQY
TRBJ2-5 | TRBV5-5 | ASRTGQGTQY
TRBJ1-5 | TRBV27 | ASSGRDSNQPQH
TRBJ1-2 | TRBV7-9 | ASSPSTGGSDGYT
TRBJ2-5 | TRBV10-3 | AIGMGGTQETQY
TRBJ2-5 | TRBV6-6 | ASSKRDRGQETQY
TRBJ1-5 | TRBV6-6 | ASSDTSNQPQH
TRBJ1-2 | TRBV9 | ASSVGGRGSSYGYT
TRBJ2-3 | TRBV5-1 | ASSLAAVSTDTQY
TRBJ1-3 | TRBV6-5 | ASSWGGGVRGNTIY
TRBJ2-7 | TRBV28 | ASSWDSYEQY
TRBJ1-4 | TRBV19 | ASRITGGNEKLF
TRBJ1-1 | TRBV2 | ASSFEGGARTEAF
TRBJ2-7 | TRBV28 | ASSLGGLDEQY
TRBJ2-1 | TRBV28 | ASSSGGMEDNEQF
TRBJ2-1 | TRBV27 | ASSQGQGAGNEQF
TRBJ2-4 | TRBV11-2 | ASSWSLREAKNIQY
TRBJ2-5 | TRBV5-4 | ASRMDLMETQY
TRBJ2-1 | TRBV5-4 | ASSLQSGTYNEQF
TRBJ1-1 | TRBV6-6 | ASRAAMNTEAF
TRBJ2-6 | TRBV2 | ASTRQSGANVLT
TRBJ2-2 | TRBV28 | ASSFWTTNTGELF
TRBJ2-5 | TRBV30 | AWRTAPKGTQY
TRBJ2-1 | TRBV7-3 | ASSSARDNEQF
TRBJ1-5 | TRBV5-4 | ASSIGGYSNQPQH
NA | TRBV13 | ASSFQLLAADPYEQY
TRBJ2-1 | TRBV5-3 | ARSCRSCEF
TRBJ2-1 | TRBV7-9 | ASSFQGLSYNEQF
TRBJ1-2 | TRBV28 | ASSFAYGYT
TRBJ2-1 | TRBV5-4 | ASSAPGGLDEQF
TRBJ2-5 | TRBV5-4 | ASSPDSEETQY